One TCR beta chain is described in this entry. These data belong to a study of early T cells in non-severe SARS-CoV-2 infection. The V end lost 2 bases, the J end lost 6 bases, and 10 bases lay between the germline ends. This CDR3 region has 12 residues. In germline, CDR1 is GTSNPN, CDR2 SVGIG (reference sequence). TCRdb analysed the 5' RACE reads with MiXCR anew, one entry per CDR3 protein. The sample includes 60,000 to 75,000 distinct CDR3 sequences, around 12% of them seen just once. The chain carries TRBV30 and TRBJ1-1; D remains unclear. This TCR derives from an adult who was a healthcare worker with PCR-confirmed SARS-CoV-2 infection or an uninfected control (not recorded which). The input for sequencing was whole blood, taken at baseline. The DNA of the CDR3 is TGTGCCTGGAGTATCGATAGAGCTGAAGCTTTCTTT. It translates to CAWSIDRAEAFF.